The T cell receptor (beta chain) under discussion was sequenced for a study of cytomegalovirus exposure and HLA in healthy donors. Study-wide background: In an early release, HLA-typed donors contributed tens of millions of unique TCR sequences.

With 60 Vbeta and 13 Jbeta primers, the PCR was carried out. Measured with immunoSEQ multiplex PCR; TCRdb has only the in-frame clones, and not every one. The sample holds some 74,000 clones; 50% to 80% are singletons and the top ten take roughly 21%. CDR1 and CDR2 (germline): SGHDT, YYEEEE. Trimming shortened V by 0 bases and J by 9 bases, and 16 bases separated the two germline ends. CDR3 size: 16 residues. The table lists this clone with a few counts. V is TRBV5-6 and J is TRBJ1-6; possibly TRBD1 for D (5 bases). This TCR derives from a middle-aged man in good health and CMV-seropositive. The sample taken for sequencing was PBMCs. The CDR3 here is CASSLGGGGESSPLHF. CDR3 nucleotide sequence: TGTGCCAGCAGCTTGGGGGGTGGAGGGGAGAGTTCACCCCTCCACTTT.